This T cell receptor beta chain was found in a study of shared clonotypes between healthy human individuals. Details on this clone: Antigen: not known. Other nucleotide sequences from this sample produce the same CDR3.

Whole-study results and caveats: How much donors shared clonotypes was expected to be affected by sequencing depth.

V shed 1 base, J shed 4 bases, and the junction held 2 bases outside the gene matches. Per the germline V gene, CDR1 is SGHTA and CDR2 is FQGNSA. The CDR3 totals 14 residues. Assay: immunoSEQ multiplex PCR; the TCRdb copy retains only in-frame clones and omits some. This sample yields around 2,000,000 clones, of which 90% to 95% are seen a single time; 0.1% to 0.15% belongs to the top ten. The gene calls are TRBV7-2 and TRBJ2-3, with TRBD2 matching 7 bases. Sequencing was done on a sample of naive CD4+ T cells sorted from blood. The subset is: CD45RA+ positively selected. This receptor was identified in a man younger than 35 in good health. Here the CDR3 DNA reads TGTGCCAGCAGCTTAGGCGGGGGACCAGATACGCAGTATTTT. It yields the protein CASSLGGGPDTQYF.